This T cell receptor (beta chain) appears in the sequencing data of a study of CXCR3-negative and CXCR3-positive naive CD8 T cells. Study-wide results and caveats: In both naive subsets diversity was comparably high, whereas memory CD8+ cells showed much lower diversity. Cryopreservation partially lowered CXCR3 expression, so most assays used fresh PBMCs.

cDNA libraries for TRB were generated by 5' RACE incorporating UMI labels. TCRdb re-called the 5' RACE reads; every CDR3 protein appears as one record, without DNA. The listing records tens of thousands of distinct CDR3 sequences. Sorts performed in triplicate captured 250,000 to 350,000 cells each from every CD8+ T cell subset. Naive CD8+ T cells displayed a CD45RO-CCR7+CD27+CD95- phenotype. The V gene's germline CDR1 is SGHRS and CDR2 YFSETQ. This CDR3 comprises 13 residues. This clonotype is classed as medium-sized by frequency. No antigen is known for it. The V call is TRBV5-1, the J call TRBJ1-1. The receptor was derived from a human donor in good health. Some clones in this sample may be carry-over from other donors' samples. Sequenced material: naive CXCR3- CD8+ T cells from blood. Subset in this sample: CD45RO-CCR7+CD27+CD95- naive CD8+ T cells lacking CXCR3 (TNR3-). CDR3 sequence: CASREQLNTEAFF. Variable domain in full (rest from reference TRBV5-1 and TRBJ1-1): KAGVTQTPRYLIKTRGQQVTLSCSPISGHRSVSWYQQTPGQGLQFLFEYFSETQRNKGNFPGRFSGRQFSNSRSEMNVSTLELGDSALYLCASREQLNTEAFFGQGTRLTVV.